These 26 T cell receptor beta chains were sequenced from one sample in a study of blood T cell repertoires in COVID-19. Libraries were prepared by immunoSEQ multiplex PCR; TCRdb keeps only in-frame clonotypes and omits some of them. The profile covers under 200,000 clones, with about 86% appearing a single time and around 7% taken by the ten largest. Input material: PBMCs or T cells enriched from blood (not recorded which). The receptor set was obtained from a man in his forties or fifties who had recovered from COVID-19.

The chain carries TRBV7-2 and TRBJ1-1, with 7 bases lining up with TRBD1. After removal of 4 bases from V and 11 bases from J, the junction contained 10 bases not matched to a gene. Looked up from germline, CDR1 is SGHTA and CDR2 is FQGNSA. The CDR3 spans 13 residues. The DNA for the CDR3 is TGTGCCAGCAGCTCAGAAACAGGGGTGGGGGCTTTCTTT. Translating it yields CASSSETGVGAFF.

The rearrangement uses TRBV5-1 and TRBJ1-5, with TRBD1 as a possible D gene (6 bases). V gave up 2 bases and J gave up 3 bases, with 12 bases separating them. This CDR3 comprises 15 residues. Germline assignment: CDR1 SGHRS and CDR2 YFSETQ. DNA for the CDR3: TGCGCCAGCAGCTTATCCGGGACAAACAATCAGCCCCAGCATTTT. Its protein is CASSLSGTNNQPQHF.

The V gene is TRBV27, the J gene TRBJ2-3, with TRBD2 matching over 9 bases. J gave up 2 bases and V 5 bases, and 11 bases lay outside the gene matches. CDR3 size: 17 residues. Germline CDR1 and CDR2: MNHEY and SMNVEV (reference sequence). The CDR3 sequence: CASSRERGAGFTDTQYF. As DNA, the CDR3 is TGTGCCAGCAGTAGGGAGCGGGGGGCTGGTTTCACAGATACGCAGTATTTT.

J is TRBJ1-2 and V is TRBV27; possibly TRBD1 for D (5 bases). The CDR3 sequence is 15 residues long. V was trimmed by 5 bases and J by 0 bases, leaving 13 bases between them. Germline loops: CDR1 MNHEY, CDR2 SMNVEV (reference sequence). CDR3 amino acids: CASSPYWGSNYGYTF. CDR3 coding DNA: TGTGCCAGCAGTCCCTACTGGGGCTCTAACTATGGCTACACCTTC.

DNA for the CDR3: TGTGCCAGCAGCTCCCAACAGGCCCAGCATTTT. Translating it yields CASSSQQAQHF. The V gene is TRBV28, the J gene TRBJ1-5; D perhaps matches TRBD1 (5 bases). The V end lost 6 bases, the J end lost 11 bases, and 11 bases lay between the germline ends. Germline loops: CDR1 MDHEN, CDR2 SYDVKM. The CDR3 has 11 amino acids.

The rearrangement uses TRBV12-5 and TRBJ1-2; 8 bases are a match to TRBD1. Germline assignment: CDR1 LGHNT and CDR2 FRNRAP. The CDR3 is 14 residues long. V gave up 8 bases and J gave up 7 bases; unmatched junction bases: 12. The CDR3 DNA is TGTGCTAGTATGGGTTCAGGACAGGGAATTGGCTACACCTTC. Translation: CASMGSGQGIGYTF.

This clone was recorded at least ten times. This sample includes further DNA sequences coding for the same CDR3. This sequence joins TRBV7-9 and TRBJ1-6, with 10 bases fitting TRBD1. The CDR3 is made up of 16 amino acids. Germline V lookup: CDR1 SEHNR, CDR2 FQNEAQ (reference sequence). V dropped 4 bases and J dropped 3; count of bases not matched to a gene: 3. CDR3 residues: CASSSGQGFYNSPLHF. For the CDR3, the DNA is TGTGCCAGCAGCTCGGGACAGGGGTTCTATAATTCACCCCTCCACTTT.

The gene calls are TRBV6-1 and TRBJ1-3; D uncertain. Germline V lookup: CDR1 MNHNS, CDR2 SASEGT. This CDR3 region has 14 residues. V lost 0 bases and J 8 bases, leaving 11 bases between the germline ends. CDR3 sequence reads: CASSEANRLHTIYF. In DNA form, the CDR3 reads TGTGCCAGCAGTGAAGCTAACAGATTGCACACCATATATTTT.

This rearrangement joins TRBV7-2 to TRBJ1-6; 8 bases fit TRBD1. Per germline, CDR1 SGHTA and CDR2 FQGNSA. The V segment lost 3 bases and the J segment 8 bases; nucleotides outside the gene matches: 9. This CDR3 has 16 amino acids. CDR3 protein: CASSFTGTGPYSPLHF. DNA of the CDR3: TGTGCCAGCAGCTTCACCGGGACAGGTCCTTATTCACCCCTCCACTTT.

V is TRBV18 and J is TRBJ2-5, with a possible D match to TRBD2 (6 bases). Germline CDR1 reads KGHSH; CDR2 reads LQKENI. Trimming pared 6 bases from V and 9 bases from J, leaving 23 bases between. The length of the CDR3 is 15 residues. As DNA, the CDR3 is TGTGCCAGCTCTACGACTAGTAGCGCAGCGTCGGCCCAGTACTTC. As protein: CASSTTSSAASAQYF.

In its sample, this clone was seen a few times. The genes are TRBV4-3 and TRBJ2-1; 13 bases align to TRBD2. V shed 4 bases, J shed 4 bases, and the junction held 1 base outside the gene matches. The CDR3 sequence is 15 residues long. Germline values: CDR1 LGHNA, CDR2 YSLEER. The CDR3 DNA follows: TGCGCCAGCAGCCCGACTAGCGGGGGGTACAATGAGCAGTTCTTC. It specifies CASSPTSGGYNEQFF.

Here the CDR3 DNA reads TGTGCCAGCAGCGTAGGGCCGAAATCCTACGAGCAGTACTTC. It codes for CASSVGPKSYEQYF. The chain is built from TRBV9 and TRBJ2-7; D remains unclear. This CDR3 is 14 amino acids long. Germline CDR1 and CDR2: SGDLS and YYNGEE. Trimming cost V 0 bases and J 1 base, with 8 bases left between them.

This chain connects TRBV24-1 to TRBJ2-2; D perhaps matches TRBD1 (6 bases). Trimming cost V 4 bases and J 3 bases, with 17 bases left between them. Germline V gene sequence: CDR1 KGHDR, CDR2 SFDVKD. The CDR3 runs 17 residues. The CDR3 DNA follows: TGTGCCACCAGTGACAATACAGGGCCTGGTGACACCGGGGAGCTGTTTTTT. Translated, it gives CATSDNTGPGDTGELFF.

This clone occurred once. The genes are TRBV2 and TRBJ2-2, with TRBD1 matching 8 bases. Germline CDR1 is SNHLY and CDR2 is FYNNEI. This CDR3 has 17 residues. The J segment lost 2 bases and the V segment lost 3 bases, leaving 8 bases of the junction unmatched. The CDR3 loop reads CASSDQRTGLNTGELFF. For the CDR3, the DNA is TGTGCCAGCAGTGATCAGCGGACAGGGCTCAACACCGGGGAGCTGTTTTTT.

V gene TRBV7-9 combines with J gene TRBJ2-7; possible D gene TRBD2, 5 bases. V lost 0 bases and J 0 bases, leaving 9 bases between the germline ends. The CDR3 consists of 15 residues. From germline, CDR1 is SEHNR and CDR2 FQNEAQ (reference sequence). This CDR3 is CASSLALGVSYEQYF. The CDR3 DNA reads TGTGCCAGCAGCTTAGCTCTCGGGGTCTCCTACGAGCAGTACTTC.

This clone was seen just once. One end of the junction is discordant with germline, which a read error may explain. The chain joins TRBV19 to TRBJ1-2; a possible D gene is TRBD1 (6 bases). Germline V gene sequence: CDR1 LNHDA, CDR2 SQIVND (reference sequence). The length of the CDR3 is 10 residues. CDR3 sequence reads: CASSMDWTAF. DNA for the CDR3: TGTGCCAGTAGTATGGATTGGACAGCCTTC.

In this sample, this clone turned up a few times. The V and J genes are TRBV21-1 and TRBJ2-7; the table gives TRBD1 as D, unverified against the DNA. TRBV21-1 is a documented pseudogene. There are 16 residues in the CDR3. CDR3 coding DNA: TGTGCCAGCAGCAAAGTAAGGACAGAGAAACCCTACGAGCAGTACTTC. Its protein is CASSKVRTEKPYEQYF.

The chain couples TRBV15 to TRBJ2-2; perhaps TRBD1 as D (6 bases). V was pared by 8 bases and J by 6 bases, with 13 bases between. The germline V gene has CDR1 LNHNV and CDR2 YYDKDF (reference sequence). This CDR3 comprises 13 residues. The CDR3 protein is CATVATGPGELFF. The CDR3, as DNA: TGTGCCACCGTCGCCACAGGGCCCGGGGAGCTGTTTTTT.

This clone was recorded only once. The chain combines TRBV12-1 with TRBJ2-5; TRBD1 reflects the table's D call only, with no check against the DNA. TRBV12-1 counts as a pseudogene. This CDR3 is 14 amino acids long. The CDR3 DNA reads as TGTGCCAGCAGCTATACAGGGAATGGGGAGACCCAGTACTTC. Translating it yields CASSYTGNGETQYF.

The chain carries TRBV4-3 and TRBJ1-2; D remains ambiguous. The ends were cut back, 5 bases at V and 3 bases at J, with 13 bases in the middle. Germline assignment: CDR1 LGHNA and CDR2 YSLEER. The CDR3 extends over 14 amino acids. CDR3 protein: CASSETQRYYGYTF. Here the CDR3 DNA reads TGCGCCAGCAGCGAGACACAGAGATACTATGGCTACACCTTC.

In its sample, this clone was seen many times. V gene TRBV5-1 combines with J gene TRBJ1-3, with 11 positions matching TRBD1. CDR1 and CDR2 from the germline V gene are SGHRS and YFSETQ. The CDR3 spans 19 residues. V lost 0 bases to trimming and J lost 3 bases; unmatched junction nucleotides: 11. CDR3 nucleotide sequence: TGCGCCAGCAGCTTGGACCCCCAAGGACAGGGGGCATATGGAAACACCATATATTTT. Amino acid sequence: CASSLDPQGQGAYGNTIYF.

The CDR3 region has the DNA TGTGCAAGTCGCTTAGAGGAGGAACCCGGCAGTGAAGAGACCCAGTACTTC. It is translated as CASRLEEEPGSEETQYF. The genes are TRBV12-2 and TRBJ2-5; the listed D gene, TRBD2, was not tested against the DNA. TRBV12-2 is an annotated pseudogene. The CDR3 runs to 17 residues.

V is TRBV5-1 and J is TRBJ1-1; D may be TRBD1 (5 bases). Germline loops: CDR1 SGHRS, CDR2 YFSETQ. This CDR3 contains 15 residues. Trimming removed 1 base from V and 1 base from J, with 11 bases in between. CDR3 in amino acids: CASSLYQGSNTEAFF. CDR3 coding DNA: TGCGCCAGCAGCTTGTACCAGGGTTCGAACACTGAAGCTTTCTTT.

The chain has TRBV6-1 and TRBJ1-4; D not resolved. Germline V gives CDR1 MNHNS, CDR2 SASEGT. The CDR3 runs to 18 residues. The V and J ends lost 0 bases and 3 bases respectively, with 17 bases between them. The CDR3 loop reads CASSEALLRFAANEKLFF. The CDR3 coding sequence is TGTGCCAGCAGTGAAGCGCTTCTGAGGTTCGCGGCTAATGAAAAACTGTTTTTT.

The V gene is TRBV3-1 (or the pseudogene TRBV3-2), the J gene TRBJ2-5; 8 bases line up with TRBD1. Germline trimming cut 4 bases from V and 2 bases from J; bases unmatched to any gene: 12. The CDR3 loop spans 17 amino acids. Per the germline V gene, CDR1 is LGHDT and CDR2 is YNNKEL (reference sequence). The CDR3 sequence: CASSLPRLRQGQETQYF. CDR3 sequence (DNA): TGTGCCAGCAGCCTCCCTCGCCTCCGACAGGGGCAAGAGACCCAGTACTTC.

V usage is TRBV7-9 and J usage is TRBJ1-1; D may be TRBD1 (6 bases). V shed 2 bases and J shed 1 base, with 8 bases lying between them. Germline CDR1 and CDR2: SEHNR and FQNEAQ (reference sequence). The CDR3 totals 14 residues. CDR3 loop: CASSLLGGNTEAFF. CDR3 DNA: TGTGCCAGCAGCTTATTAGGGGGGAACACTGAAGCTTTCTTT.